This is a list of T cell receptor beta chains from one sample in a study of blood T cell repertoires in COVID-19. The table came from immunoSEQ multiplex PCR; TCRdb's copy has only in-frame clones and leaves some out. The sample has about 41,000 clones; 70% to 90% are singletons. Sample: peripheral blood. The receptors derive from a man in his 60s with acute or convalescent COVID-19. Each CDR3 is given with its conserved first and last residue. A D gene is named only where the DNA matches it firmly. Rows may omit the clone size; those that give it use once, few, many or a size class.

>TRBD1|TRBV5-6|NA|TRBJ2-2
CASSLGQGGYDTGELFF
TGTGCCAGCAGCTTGGGACAGGGGGGATACGACACCGGGGAGCTGTTTTTT
>TRBD1|TRBV13|NA|TRBJ1-2
CASSLEGASIHGYTF
TGTGCCAGCAGCTTAGAGGGGGCTTCCATTCATGGCTACACCTTC
>TRBD2|TRBV13|NA|TRBJ2-5
CASSRSPAGGFLETQYF
TGTGCCAGCAGCCGCAGTCCTGCGGGGGGATTTTTAGAGACCCAGTACTTC
>NA|TRBV14|NA|TRBJ2-7
CASSQGGIGYEQYF
TGTGCCAGCAGCCAAGGAGGCATTGGTTACGAGCAGTACTTC
>TRBD1|TRBV4-1|NA|TRBJ1-2
CASRPFGDSRYGYTF
TGCGCCAGCCGACCCTTCGGGGACAGCCGATATGGCTACACCTTC
>NA|TRBV12-2|NA|TRBJ2-3
CASRLDPASGGETDTQYF
TGTGCAAGTCGCTTAGACCCCGCTAGCGGGGGTGAAACAGATACGCAGTATTTT
>NA|TRBV6-2/TRBV6-3|NA|TRBJ1-2
CASSPPGFGYTF
TGTGCCAGCAGCCCCCCAGGTTTCGGCTACACCTTC
>NA|TRBV7-2|NA|TRBJ2-3
CASSLPSRGGTQYF
TGTGCCAGCAGCTTACCTAGTAGAGGAGGTACGCAGTATTTT
>NA|TRBV24-1|NA|TRBJ2-2
CATAGLAGELFF
TGTGCCACCGCTGGACTCGCCGGGGAGCTGTTTTTT
>TRBD1|TRBV5-4|NA|TRBJ1-5
CASSLQGYSNQPQHF
TGTGCCAGCAGCTTACAGGGGTATAGCAATCAGCCCCAGCATTTT
>NA|TRBV6-5|NA|TRBJ2-4
CASSYSGDINIQYF
TGTGCCAGCAGTTACTCAGGTGACATAAACATTCAGTACTTC
>TRBD2|TRBV3-1/TRBV3-2|NA|TRBJ2-3
CASSPGGGWDTQYF
TGTGCCAGCAGCCCTGGGGGGGGATGGGATACGCAGTATTTT
>TRBD1|TRBV30|NA|TRBJ1-1
CAWSDRGTLWAEAFF
TGTGCCTGGAGTGACAGGGGGACACTTTGGGCTGAAGCTTTCTTT
>NA|TRBV21-1|NA|TRBJ1-2
CASSKGTERGYTF
TGTGCCAGCAGCAAGGGGACAGAACGGGGCTACACCTTC
>TRBD2|TRBV10-2|NA|TRBJ2-7
CASVRLAGYEQYF
TGCGCCAGCGTCCGACTAGCGGGGTACGAGCAGTACTTC
>TRBD1|TRBV10-1|NA|TRBJ1-4
CASSKQGNEKLFF
TGCGCCAGCAGTAAACAGGGGAATGAAAAACTGTTTTTT
>TRBD1|TRBV24-1|NA|TRBJ2-2
CATSETGGEPGELFF
TGTGCCACCAGTGAGACAGGGGGGGAGCCCGGGGAGCTGTTTTTT
>TRBD1|TRBV29-1|NA|TRBJ2-3
CSVARQGFADTQYF
TGCAGCGTCGCCCGACAGGGGTTCGCAGATACGCAGTATTTT
>TRBD1|TRBV6-2/TRBV6-3|NA|TRBJ2-1
CASSYPSGGLDNEQFF
TGTGCCAGCAGTTACCCCTCAGGGGGCCTGGACAATGAGCAGTTCTTC
>NA|TRBV6-2/TRBV6-3|NA|TRBJ2-5
CASSQGETQYF
TGTGCCAGCAGTCAGGGAGAGACCCAGTACTTC
>NA|TRBV28|once|TRBJ1-2
CASREQRSSYRGYTF
TGTGCCAGCAGGGAACAGCGGAGTTCCTATAGGGGCTACACCTTC
>TRBD1|TRBV5-1|NA|TRBJ1-2
CASSLYGTGEHGYTF
TGCGCCAGCAGCTTGTATGGGACAGGGGAACATGGCTACACCTTC
>TRBD1|TRBV13|NA|TRBJ1-1
CASSLQGDTEAFF
TGTGCCAGCAGCTTACAGGGGGACACTGAAGCTTTCTTT
>NA|TRBV9|NA|TRBJ1-3
CASSVGHSSGNTIYF
TGTGCCAGCAGCGTAGGTCATAGCTCTGGAAACACCATATATTTT
>NA|TRBV2|NA|TRBJ1-2
CASSGGELYGYTF
TGTGCCAGCAGTGGTGGGGAGCTCTATGGCTACACCTTC
>NA|TRBV2|NA|TRBJ1-1
CASLFILNTEAFF
TGTGCCAGCCTCTTTATTTTGAACACTGAAGCTTTCTTT
>NA|TRBV3-1/TRBV3-2|NA|TRBJ2-1
CASSHDGSSYNEQFF
TGTGCCAGCAGCCACGACGGGAGCTCCTACAATGAGCAGTTCTTC
>NA|TRBV27|once|TRBJ2-1
CASSLQMYNEQFF
TGTGCCAGCAGTTTACAGATGTACAATGAGCAGTTCTTC
>TRBD1|TRBV28|NA|TRBJ2-7
CASNPGQGVYEQYF
TGTGCCAGCAACCCGGGACAGGGCGTATACGAGCAGTACTTC
>TRBD2|TRBV9|NA|TRBJ2-1
CASSETSGGVSEQFF
TGTGCCAGCAGCGAGACTAGCGGGGGGGTCTCTGAGCAGTTCTTC
>TRBD2|TRBV6-6|once|TRBJ2-7
CASSSRGRGSSYEQYF
TGTGCCAGCAGTTCCCGGGGGAGGGGTAGCTCCTACGAGCAGTACTTC
>TRBD2|TRBV9|NA|TRBJ2-5
CASSVAGGQETQYF
TGTGCCAGCAGCGTAGCGGGGGGGCAAGAGACCCAGTACTTC
>TRBD1|TRBV30|NA|TRBJ1-5
CAWSRTGGEQPQHF
TGTGCCTGGAGTAGGACAGGGGGCGAGCAGCCCCAGCATTTT
>TRBD1|TRBV9|NA|TRBJ2-5
CASSIGTGYQETQYF
TGTGCCAGCAGCATCGGGACAGGATACCAAGAGACCCAGTACTTC
>TRBD1|TRBV7-2|NA|TRBJ1-5
CASSPDRGEQPQHF
TGTGCCAGCAGCCCCGACAGGGGGGAACAGCCCCAGCATTTT
>NA|TRBV6-2/TRBV6-3|NA|TRBJ2-7
CASSYGAGAYEQYF
TGTGCCAGCAGTTACGGGGCAGGGGCTTACGAGCAGTACTTC
>TRBD2|TRBV4-2|NA|TRBJ2-2
CASSQDQWRGGPTGELFF
TGTGCCAGCAGCCAAGATCAATGGCGGGGGGGCCCCACCGGGGAGCTGTTTTTT
>NA|TRBV5-4|NA|TRBJ1-2
CASSLAGLYGYTF
TGTGCCAGCAGCTTGGCAGGGCTCTATGGCTACACCTTC
>TRBD1|TRBV27|NA|TRBJ1-2
CASRQTGANRYGYTF
TGTGCCAGCAGACAGACAGGGGCAAACCGGTATGGCTACACCTTC
>NA|TRBV7-8|few|TRBJ1-1
CASSRGRGGEAFF
TGTGCCAGCAGCCGAGGCAGGGGCGGTGAAGCTTTCTTT
>TRBD1|TRBV10-2|NA|TRBJ2-7
CASSPGTGDRWQYF
TGCGCCAGCAGTCCCGGGACAGGGGACCGCTGGCAGTACTTC
>TRBD1|TRBV6-5|NA|TRBJ1-2
CASTRDRGQDGYTF
TGTGCCAGCACCCGGGACAGGGGGCAGGATGGCTACACCTTC
>NA|TRBV4-3|NA|TRBJ2-6
CASSQETNPYSGANVLTF
TGCGCCAGCAGCCAAGAAACTAATCCGTACTCTGGGGCCAACGTCCTGACTTTC
>TRBD1|TRBV3-1/TRBV3-2|NA|TRBJ1-3
CASSRRDSPSVYVGNTIYF
TGTGCCAGCAGCCGAAGGGACAGCCCCTCAGTGTATGTGGGAAACACCATATATTTT
>NA|TRBV4-2|NA|TRBJ1-1
CASSQELEAFF
TGTGCCAGCAGCCAAGAACTTGAAGCTTTCTTT
>NA|TRBV7-7|NA|TRBJ2-5
CASSPRREQETQYF
TGTGCTAGCAGCCCTAGGAGGGAACAAGAGACCCAGTACTTC
>NA|TRBV6-6|NA|TRBJ2-7
CASRLSEGVHEQYF
TGTGCCAGCAGGTTGTCCGAGGGAGTCCACGAGCAGTACTTC
>NA|TRBV12-5|NA|TRBJ2-3
CASVPSGGRDTQYF
TGTGCTAGTGTCCCCAGTGGTGGGCGAGATACGCAGTATTTT
>TRBD1|TRBV13|NA|TRBJ2-7
CASSLGRLGGLTRDRGTYEQYF
TGTGCCAGCAGCTTAGGCCGACTGGGGGGCCTTACCAGGGACAGGGGGACCTACGAGCAGTACTTC
>NA|TRBV25-1|few|TRBJ1-5
CASSEAGAVAQHF
TGTGCCAGCAGCGAGGCGGGGGCCGTGGCTCAGCATTTT
>TRBD2|TRBV7-8|few|TRBJ2-1
CASSSSGGTYNEQFF
TGTGCCAGCAGCTCCAGCGGGGGAACGTACAATGAGCAGTTCTTC
>NA|TRBV11-2|once|TRBJ2-1
CASSYLEGLAWNEQFF
TGTGCCAGCAGCTACCTGGAGGGGTTGGCTTGGAATGAGCAGTTCTTC
>NA|TRBV9|few|TRBJ1-3
CASSVGSGDTIYF
TGTGCCAGCAGCGTAGGTTCGGGGGACACCATATATTTT